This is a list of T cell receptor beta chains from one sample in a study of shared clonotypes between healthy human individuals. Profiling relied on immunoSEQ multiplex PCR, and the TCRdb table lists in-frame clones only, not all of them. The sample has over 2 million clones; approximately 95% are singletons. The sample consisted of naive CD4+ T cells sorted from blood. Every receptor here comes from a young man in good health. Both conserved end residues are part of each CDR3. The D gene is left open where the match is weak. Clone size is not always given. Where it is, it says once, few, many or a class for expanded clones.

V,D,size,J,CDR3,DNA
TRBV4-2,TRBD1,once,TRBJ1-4,CASSQDGTGGYEKLFF,TGTGCCAGCAGCCAAGATGGGACAGGGGGCTATGAAAAACTGTTTTTT
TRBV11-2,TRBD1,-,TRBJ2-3,CASSQRQGADTQYF,TGTGCCAGCAGCCAGAGACAGGGGGCAGATACGCAGTATTTT
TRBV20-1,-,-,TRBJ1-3,CSASLVNTIYF,TGCAGTGCTAGTCTCGTGAACACCATATATTTT
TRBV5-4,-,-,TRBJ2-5,CASSFPAEETQYF,TGTGCCAGCAGCTTTCCGGCGGAGGAGACCCAGTACTTC
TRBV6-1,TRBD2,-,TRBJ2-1,CASSVSLAGSYNEQFF,TGTGCCAGCAGTGTATCCCTAGCGGGGAGTTACAATGAGCAGTTCTTC
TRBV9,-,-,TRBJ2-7,CASSVEAAAYEQYF,TGTGCCAGCAGCGTCGAGGCGGCAGCCTACGAGCAGTACTTC
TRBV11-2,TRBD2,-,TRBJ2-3,CASSLNRLAGVTDTQYF,TGTGCCAGCAGCCTAAACCGACTAGCGGGAGTCACAGATACGCAGTATTTT
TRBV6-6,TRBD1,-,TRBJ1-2,CASSSDRDYGYTF,TGTGCCAGCAGTTCGGACAGGGACTATGGCTACACCTTC
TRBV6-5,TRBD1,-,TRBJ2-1,CASSSTGGSYNEQFF,TGTGCCAGCAGTTCTACAGGGGGTTCCTACAATGAGCAGTTCTTC
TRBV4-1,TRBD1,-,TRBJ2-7,CASSLHGTGGEQYF,TGCGCCAGCAGCCTACACGGGACAGGGGGCGAGCAGTACTTC
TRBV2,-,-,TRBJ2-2,CASSVGQFLTGELFF,TGTGCCAGCAGTGTAGGGCAGTTCCTTACCGGGGAGCTGTTTTTT
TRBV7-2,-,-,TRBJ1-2,CASSWSDGHYGYTF,TGTGCCAGCAGCTGGTCGGACGGGCACTATGGCTACACCTTC
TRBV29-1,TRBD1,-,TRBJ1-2,CSVRTGSHGYTF,TGCAGCGTTCGGACAGGGTCGCATGGCTACACCTTC
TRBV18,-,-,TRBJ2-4,CASSPAGQNIQYF,TGTGCCAGCTCACCAGCGGGCCAAAACATTCAGTACTTC
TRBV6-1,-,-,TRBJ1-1,CASSDGTNEAFF,TGTGCCAGCAGTGACGGGACAAATGAAGCTTTCTTT
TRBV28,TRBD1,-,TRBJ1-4,CASSGTGGMGSREKLFF,TGTGCCAGCAGCGGGACAGGGGGAATGGGCAGTCGCGAAAAACTGTTTTTT
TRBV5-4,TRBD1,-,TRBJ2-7,CASSSDRANEQYF,TGTGCCAGCAGCTCCGACAGGGCTAACGAGCAGTACTTC
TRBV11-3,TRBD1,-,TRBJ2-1,CASSVGRGQDNNEQFF,TGTGCCAGCAGCGTCGGAAGGGGACAGGATAACAATGAGCAGTTCTTC
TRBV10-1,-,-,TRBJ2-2,CASSDGGSNTGELFF,TGCGCCAGCAGTGACGGCGGGTCGAACACCGGGGAGCTGTTTTTT
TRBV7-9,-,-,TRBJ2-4,CASSLRGDPTPLAKNIQYF,TGTGCCAGCAGTCTCAGGGGGGACCCTACCCCCTTAGCCAAAAACATTCAGTACTTC
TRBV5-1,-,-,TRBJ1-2,CASSLGLVGDNYGYTF,TGCGCCAGCAGCTTGGGGTTGGTGGGGGACAACTATGGCTACACCTTC
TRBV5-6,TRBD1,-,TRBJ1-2,CASSPGTALGGIF,TGTGCCAGCAGCCCGGGGACAGCCCTGGGTGGGATATTC
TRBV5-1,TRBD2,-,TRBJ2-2,CASSLELAGGRSGELFF,TGCGCCAGCAGCTTGGAACTAGCGGGAGGGCGGTCCGGGGAGCTGTTTTTT
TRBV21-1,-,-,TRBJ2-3,CASSRGAGGPPRDTDTQYF,TGTGCCAGCAGCAGGGGAGCGGGAGGCCCGCCAAGGGACACAGATACGCAGTATTTT
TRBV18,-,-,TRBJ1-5,CASSPLRVEQPQHF,TGTGCCAGCTCACCATTGAGGGTAGAGCAGCCCCAGCATTTT
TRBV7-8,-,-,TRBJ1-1,CASSLELLSGIMNTEAFF,TGTGCCAGCAGCTTAGAATTGCTTTCCGGGATCATGAACACTGAAGCTTTCTTT
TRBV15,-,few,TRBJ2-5,CATSRVPTGLTRETQYF,TGTGCCACCAGCAGAGTCCCCACGGGGCTGACACGCGAGACCCAGTACTTC
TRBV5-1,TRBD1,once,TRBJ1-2,CASSLLPGQGEEGYGYTF,TGCGCCAGCAGCTTGCTCCCGGGACAGGGTGAAGAAGGGTATGGCTACACCTTC
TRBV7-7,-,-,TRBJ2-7,CASSLGDDSYEQYF,TGTGCTAGCAGCTTAGGAGACGACTCCTACGAGCAGTACTTC
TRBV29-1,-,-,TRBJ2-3,CSVEGRAADTQYF,TGCAGCGTTGAGGGCAGGGCTGCAGATACGCAGTATTTT
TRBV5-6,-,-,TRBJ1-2,CASSLGQHTNYGYTF,TGTGCCAGCAGCTTGGGACAGCATACTAACTATGGCTACACCTTC
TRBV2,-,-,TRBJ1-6,CASRPDAILISSPLHF,TGTGCCAGCAGGCCCGACGCTATTCTCATAAGTTCACCCCTCCACTTT
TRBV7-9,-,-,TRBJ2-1,CASSGGRDYEQFF,TGTGCCAGCAGCGGGGGGCGAGACTATGAGCAGTTCTTC
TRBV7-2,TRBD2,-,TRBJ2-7,CASSLRAGGYEQYF,TGTGCCAGCAGCTTGCGAGCGGGGGGCTACGAGCAGTACTTC
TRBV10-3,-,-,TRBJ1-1,CAISSGTVNTEAFF,TGTGCCATCAGCTCCGGGACGGTGAACACTGAAGCTTTCTTT
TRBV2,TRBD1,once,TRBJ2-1,CASSGAGTGGMNEQFF,TGTGCCAGCAGTGGGGCCGGGACAGGGGGCATGAATGAGCAGTTCTTC
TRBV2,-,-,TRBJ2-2,CASSAQSTGELFF,TGTGCCAGCAGTGCGCAATCCACCGGGGAGCTGTTTTTT
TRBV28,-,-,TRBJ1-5,CASVADWNQPQHF,TGTGCCAGCGTAGCTGATTGGAATCAGCCCCAGCATTTT
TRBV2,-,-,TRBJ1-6,CASSEAAGGPLHF,TGTGCCAGCAGTGAAGCCGCGGGGGGGCCCCTCCACTTT
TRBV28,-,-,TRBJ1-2,CASTSSSIQRSYGYTF,TGTGCCAGCACTTCTAGCTCAATACAGCGGAGCTATGGCTACACCTTC
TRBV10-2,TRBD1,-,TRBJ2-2,CASSELTGRLGGELFF,TGCGCCAGCAGTGAGTTGACAGGGCGCTTGGGCGGGGAGCTGTTTTTT
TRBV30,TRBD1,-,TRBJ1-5,CAWSDDRGSQPQHF,TGTGCCTGGAGTGATGACAGGGGAAGTCAGCCCCAGCATTTT
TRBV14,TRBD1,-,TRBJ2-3,CASSANDRVPTDTQYF,TGTGCCAGCAGCGCCAATGACAGGGTCCCCACAGATACGCAGTATTTT
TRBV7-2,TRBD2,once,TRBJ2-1,CASSLAGGTGSYNEQFF,TGTGCCAGCAGCTTAGCGGGAGGGACTGGCTCCTACAATGAGCAGTTCTTC
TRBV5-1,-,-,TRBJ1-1,CASSLLGSEAFF,TGCGCCAGCAGCCTTCTAGGAAGCGAGGCTTTCTTT
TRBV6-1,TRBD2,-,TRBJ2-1,CASSEPSGRIYNEQFF,TGTGCCAGCAGTGAACCAAGCGGGAGGATCTACAATGAGCAGTTCTTC
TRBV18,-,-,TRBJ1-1,CASLQGVNTEAFF,TGTGCCAGCCTCCAGGGAGTGAACACTGAAGCTTTCTTT
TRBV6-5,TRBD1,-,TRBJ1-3,CASSDRDSGNTIYF,TGTGCCAGCAGCGACAGGGACTCTGGAAACACCATATATTTT
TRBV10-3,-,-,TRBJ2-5,CAIMEGARETQYF,TGTGCCATCATGGAGGGGGCCAGAGAGACCCAGTACTTC
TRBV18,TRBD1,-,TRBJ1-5,CASSPPTGVGSNQPQHF,TGTGCCAGCTCCCCCCCGACAGGGGTAGGGTCCAATCAGCCCCAGCATTTT
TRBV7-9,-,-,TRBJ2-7,CASSGNEQYF,TGTGCCAGCAGTGGAAACGAGCAGTACTTC
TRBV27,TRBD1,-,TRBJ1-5,CASSFRDRASSVVGQPQHF,TGTGCCAGCAGTTTTCGGGACAGGGCCTCTTCGGTGGTGGGTCAGCCCCAGCATTTT
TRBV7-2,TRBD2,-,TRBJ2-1,CASSFLAGGRYEQFF,TGTGCCAGCAGCTTCCTAGCGGGGGGGCGATATGAGCAGTTCTTC
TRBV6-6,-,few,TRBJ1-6,CASLGGGVSPLHF,TGTGCCAGCTTGGGCGGAGGGGTTTCACCCCTCCACTTT
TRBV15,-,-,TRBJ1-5,CATSRDIGALQPQHF,TGTGCCACCAGCAGAGACATAGGGGCCCTTCAGCCCCAGCATTTT
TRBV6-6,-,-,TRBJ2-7,CASSYWGQEGEQYF,TGTGCCAGCAGTTACTGGGGCCAAGAGGGGGAGCAGTACTTC
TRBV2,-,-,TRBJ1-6,CASSDEQGGGDHF,TGTGCCAGCAGTGACGAACAGGGAGGGGGTGATCACTTT
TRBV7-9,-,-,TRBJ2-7,CASSLVGSEQYF,TGTGCCAGCAGCTTAGTAGGGAGCGAGCAGTACTTC